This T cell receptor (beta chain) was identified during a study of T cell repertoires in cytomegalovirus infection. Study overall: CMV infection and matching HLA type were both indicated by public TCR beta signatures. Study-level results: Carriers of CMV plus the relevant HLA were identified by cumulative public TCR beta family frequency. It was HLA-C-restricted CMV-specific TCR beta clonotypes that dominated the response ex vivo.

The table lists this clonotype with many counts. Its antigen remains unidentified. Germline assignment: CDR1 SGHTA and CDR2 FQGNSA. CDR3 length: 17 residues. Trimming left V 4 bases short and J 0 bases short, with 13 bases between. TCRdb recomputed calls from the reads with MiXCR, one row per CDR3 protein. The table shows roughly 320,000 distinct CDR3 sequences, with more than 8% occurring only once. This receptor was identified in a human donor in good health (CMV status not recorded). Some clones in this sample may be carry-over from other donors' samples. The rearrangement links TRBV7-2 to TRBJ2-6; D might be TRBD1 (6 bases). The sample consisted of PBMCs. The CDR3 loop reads CASSSQGQYSGANVLTF. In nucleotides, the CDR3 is TGTGCCAGCAGCTCACAGGGCCAGTACTCTGGGGCCAACGTCCTGACTTTC. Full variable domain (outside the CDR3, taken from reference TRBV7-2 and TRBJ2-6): GAGVSQSPSNKVTEKGKDVELRCDPISGHTALYWYRQSLGQGLEFLIYFQGNSAPDKSGLPSDRFSAERTGGSVSTLTIQRTQQEDSAVYLCASSSQGQYSGANVLTFGAGSRLTVL.